The T cell receptor (beta chain) under discussion was sequenced for a study of technical replicates of blood from a handful of donors. The germline V gene has CDR1 GTSNPN and CDR2 SVGIG (reference sequence). The V end lost 0 bases, the J end lost 3 bases, and 15 bases lay between the germline ends. CDR3 length: 15 residues. Using immunoSEQ multiplex PCR, the repertoire was profiled, and TCRdb retains in-frame clones only, with some absent. The sample holds some 66,000 clones, more than 75% seen once. The sequence derives from a human donor in good health. Some clones in this sample may be carry-over from other donors' samples. The sequenced material came from PBMCs. The gene calls are TRBV30 and TRBJ2-7, with unresolved D. CDR3 nucleotide sequence: TGTGCCTGGAGTGTACACTTGGCCAGGAACTACGAGCAGTACTTC. It codes for CAWSVHLARNYEQYF.